One T cell receptor beta chain is described in this entry. The antigen is undetermined. The sample comes from a study of cytomegalovirus exposure and HLA in healthy donors. Whole-study findings and limits: In vitro checks showed that three CMV-associated chains really do target CMV antigens. The investigators catalogued 150 to 200 TCR beta chains as cytomegalovirus-associated. Later, an analysis found that common viral pathogens appeared to be linked with several of the most significant clusters.

The CDR3 has 13 residues. Germline V gene data show CDR1 as SGHTA and CDR2 as FQGTGA. V dropped 5 bases and J dropped 10; count of bases not matched to a gene: 6. Nominal health characterized the donors when sampled, though unrecorded immune exposures were likely. Amplification used 60 Vbeta primers and 13 Jbeta primers. Clones were read by immunoSEQ multiplex PCR, and TCRdb kept only the in-frame ones, dropping some. The data include 50,000 to 70,000 clones; the top ten clones carry roughly 4%. This clonotype was obtained from a woman between 18 and 29 years old in good health and CMV-seronegative. The J gene is TRBJ1-5, the V gene TRBV7-3, with 9 bases identical to TRBD1. Sequences were obtained from PBMCs. This CDR3 reads CASSVTTGGPQHF. In DNA, the CDR3 is TGTGCCAGCAGCGTGACAACAGGGGGCCCCCAGCATTTT.